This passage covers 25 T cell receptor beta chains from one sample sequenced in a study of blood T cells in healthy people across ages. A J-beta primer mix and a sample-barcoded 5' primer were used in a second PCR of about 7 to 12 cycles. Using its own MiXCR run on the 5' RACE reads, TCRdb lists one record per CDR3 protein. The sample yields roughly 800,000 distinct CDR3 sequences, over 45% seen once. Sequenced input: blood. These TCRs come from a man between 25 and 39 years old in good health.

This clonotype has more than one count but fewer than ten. The CDR3 nucleotides are TGTGCCAGCAGCCAGGGACACCGAAATTCACCCCTCCACTTT. Amino acid sequence: CASSQGHRNSPLHF. The chain combines TRBV7-3 with TRBJ1-6; D possibly corresponds to TRBD1 (6 bases). The CDR3 consists of 14 residues. Germline V gives CDR1 SGHTA, CDR2 FQGTGA. Trimming shortened V by 5 bases and J by 7 bases, and 12 bases separated the two germline ends.

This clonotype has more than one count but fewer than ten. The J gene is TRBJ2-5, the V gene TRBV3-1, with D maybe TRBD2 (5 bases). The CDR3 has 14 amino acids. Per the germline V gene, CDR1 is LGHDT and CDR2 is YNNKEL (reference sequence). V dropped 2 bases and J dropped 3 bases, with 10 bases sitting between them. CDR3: CASSQFDGKETQYF. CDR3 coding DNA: TGTGCCAGCAGCCAATTTGACGGGAAAGAGACCCAGTACTTC.

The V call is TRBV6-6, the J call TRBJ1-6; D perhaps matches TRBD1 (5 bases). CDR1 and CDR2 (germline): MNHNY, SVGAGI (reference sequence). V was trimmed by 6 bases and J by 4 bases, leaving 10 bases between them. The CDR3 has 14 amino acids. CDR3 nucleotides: TGTGCCAGCAGCCTGGGACGGTATAATTCACCCCTCCACTTT. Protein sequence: CASSLGRYNSPLHF.

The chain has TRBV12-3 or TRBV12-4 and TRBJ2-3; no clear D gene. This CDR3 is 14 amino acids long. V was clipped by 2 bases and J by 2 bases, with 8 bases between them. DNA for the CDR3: TGTGCCAGCAGTTTAAGTCTCGACACAGATACGCAGTATTTT. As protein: CASSLSLDTDTQYF.

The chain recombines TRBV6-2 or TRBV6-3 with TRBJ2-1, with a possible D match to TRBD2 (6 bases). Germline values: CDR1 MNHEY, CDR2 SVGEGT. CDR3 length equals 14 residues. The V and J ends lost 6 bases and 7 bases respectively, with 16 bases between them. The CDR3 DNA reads TGTGCCAGCAGGCGACTAGAAAGAGGGAATGAGCAGTTCTTC. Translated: CASRRLERGNEQFF.

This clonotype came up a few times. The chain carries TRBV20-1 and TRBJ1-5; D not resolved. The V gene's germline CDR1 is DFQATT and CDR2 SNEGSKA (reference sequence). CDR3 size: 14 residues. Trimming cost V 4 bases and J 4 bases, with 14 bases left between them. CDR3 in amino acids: CSATSGGPNQPQHF. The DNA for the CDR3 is TGCAGTGCTACATCAGGAGGCCCGAATCAGCCCCAGCATTTT.

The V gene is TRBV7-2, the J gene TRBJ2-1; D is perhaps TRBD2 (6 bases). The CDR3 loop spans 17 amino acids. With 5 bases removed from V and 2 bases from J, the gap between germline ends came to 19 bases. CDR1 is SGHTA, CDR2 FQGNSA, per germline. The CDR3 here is CASSPRRRGGAYNEQFF. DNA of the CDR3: TGTGCCAGCAGCCCCAGGAGGAGGGGAGGAGCCTACAATGAGCAGTTCTTC.

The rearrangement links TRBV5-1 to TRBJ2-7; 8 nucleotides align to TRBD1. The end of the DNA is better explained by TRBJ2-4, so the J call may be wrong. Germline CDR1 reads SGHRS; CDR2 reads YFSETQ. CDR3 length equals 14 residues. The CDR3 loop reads CASSPTGAKNIQYF. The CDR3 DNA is TGCGCCAGCAGCCCGACAGGGGCAAAGAACATTCAGTACTTC.

The DNA for the CDR3 is TGCAGTGCCCGAACCGAGGCCGCAAGCTCCTACGAGCAGTACTTC. Translated: CSARTEAASSYEQYF. The rearrangement links TRBV20-1 to TRBJ2-7; D remains ambiguous. Germline V gene lookup returns CDR1 DFQATT and CDR2 SNEGSKA (reference sequence). The CDR3 is 15 residues long. V lost 6 bases to trimming and J lost 0 bases, with 18 bases between them.

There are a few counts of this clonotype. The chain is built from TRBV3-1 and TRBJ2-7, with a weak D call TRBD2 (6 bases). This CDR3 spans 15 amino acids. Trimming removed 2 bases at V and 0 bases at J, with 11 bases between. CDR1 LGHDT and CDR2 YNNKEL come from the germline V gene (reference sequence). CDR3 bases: TGTGCCAGCAGCCAAACCTCGGGGGACTCCTACGAGCAGTACTTC. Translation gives CASSQTSGDSYEQYF.

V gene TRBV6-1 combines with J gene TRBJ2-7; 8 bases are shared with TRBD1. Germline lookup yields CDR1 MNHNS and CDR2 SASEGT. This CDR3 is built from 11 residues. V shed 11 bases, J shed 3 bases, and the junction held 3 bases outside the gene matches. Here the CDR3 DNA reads TGTGCCTGTGGACAGGGCTACGAGCAGTACTTC. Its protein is CACGQGYEQYF.

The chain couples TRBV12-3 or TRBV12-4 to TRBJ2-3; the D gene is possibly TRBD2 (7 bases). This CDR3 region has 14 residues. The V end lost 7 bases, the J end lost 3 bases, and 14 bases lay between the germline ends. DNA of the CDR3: TGTGCCAGCATGAGGGGGAGGGCGACAGATACGCAGTATTTT. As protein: CASMRGRATDTQYF.

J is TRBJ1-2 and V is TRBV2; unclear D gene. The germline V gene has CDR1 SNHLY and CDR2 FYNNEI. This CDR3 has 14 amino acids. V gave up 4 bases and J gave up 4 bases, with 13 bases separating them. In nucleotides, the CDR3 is TGTGCCAGCAGTGGAAGAGGCGTAATCTATGGCTACACCTTC. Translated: CASSGRGVIYGYTF.

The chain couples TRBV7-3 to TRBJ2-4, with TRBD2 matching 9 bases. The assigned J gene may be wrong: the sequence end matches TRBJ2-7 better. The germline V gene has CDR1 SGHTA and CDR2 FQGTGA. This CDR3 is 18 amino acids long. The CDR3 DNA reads TGTGCCAGCAGTTTAGTTACTACCGGGACTAGCATTATATACGAGCAGTACTTC. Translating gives CASSLVTTGTSIIYEQYF.

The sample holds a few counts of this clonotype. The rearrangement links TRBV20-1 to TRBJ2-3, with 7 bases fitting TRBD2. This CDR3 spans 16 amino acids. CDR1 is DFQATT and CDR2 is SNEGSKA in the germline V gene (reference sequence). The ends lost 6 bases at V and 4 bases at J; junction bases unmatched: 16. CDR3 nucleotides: TGCAGTGCCGCCTTAGCGGGCGGGAGAACGCCAGATACGCAGTATTTT. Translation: CSAALAGGRTPDTQYF.

The CDR3: CASSPPGTYHNEQFF. DNA of the CDR3: TGTGCCAGCAGCCCCCCCGGGACATACCACAATGAGCAGTTCTTC. The chain links TRBV7-9 to TRBJ2-1, with a tentative D call TRBD1 (6 bases). In germline, CDR1 is SEHNR, CDR2 FQNEAQ (reference sequence). The CDR3 sequence is 15 residues long. Trimming stripped 5 bases from V and 5 bases from J, with 16 bases between.

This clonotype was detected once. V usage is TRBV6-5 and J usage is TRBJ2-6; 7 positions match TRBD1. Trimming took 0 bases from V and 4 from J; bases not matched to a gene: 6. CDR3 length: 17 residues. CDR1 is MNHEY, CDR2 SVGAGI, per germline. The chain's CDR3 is CASSYSKTGAGANVLTF. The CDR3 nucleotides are TGTGCCAGCAGTTACTCGAAAACAGGGGCCGGGGCCAACGTCCTGACTTTC.

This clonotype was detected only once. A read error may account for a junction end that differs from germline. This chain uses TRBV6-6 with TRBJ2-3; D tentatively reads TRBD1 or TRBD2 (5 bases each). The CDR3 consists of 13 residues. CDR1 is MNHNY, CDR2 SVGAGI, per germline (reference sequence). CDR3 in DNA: TGTGCCAGCAGTTATCGGGACCTAGATACGCGGTATTTT. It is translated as CASSYRDLDTRYF.

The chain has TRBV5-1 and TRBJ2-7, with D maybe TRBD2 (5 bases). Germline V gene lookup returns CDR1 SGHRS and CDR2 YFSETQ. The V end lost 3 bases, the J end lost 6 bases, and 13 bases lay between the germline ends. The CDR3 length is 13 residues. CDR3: CASSSLVTGEQYF. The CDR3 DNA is TGCGCCAGCAGCTCACTAGTAACCGGCGAGCAGTACTTC.

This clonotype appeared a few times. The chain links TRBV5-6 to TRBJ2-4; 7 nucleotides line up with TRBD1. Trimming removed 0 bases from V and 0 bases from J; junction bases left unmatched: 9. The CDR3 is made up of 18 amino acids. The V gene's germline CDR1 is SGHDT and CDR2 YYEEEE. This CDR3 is CASSLGIGQVLAKNIQYF. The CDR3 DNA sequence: TGTGCCAGCAGCTTGGGGATCGGACAGGTTCTAGCCAAAAACATTCAGTACTTC.

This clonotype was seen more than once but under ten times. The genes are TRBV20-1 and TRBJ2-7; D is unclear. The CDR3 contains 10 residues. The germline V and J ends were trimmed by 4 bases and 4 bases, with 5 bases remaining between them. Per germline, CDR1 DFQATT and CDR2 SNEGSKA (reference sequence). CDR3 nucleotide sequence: TGCAGTGCTACCGAGTACGAGCAGTACTTC. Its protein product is CSATEYEQYF.

Written as DNA, the CDR3 is TGCAGTGCTAGAACAGGAATGGGCTCACCCCTCCACTTT. It yields the protein CSARTGMGSPLHF. The V and J genes are TRBV20-1 and TRBJ1-6; D is perhaps TRBD1 (5 bases). The length of the CDR3 is 13 residues. Trimming pared 2 bases from V and 10 bases from J, leaving 12 bases between. The germline V gene has CDR1 DFQATT and CDR2 SNEGSKA (reference sequence).

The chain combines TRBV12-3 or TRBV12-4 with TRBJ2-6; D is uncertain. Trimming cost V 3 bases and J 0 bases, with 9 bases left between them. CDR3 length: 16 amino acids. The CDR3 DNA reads TGTGCCAGCAGTTTCCCCCACAACTCTGGGGCCAACGTCCTGACTTTC. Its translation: CASSFPHNSGANVLTF.

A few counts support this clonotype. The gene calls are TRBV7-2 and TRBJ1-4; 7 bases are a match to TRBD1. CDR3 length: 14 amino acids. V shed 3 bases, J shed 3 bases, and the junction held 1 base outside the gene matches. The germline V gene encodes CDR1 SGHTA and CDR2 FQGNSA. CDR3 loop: CASSFQGANEKLFF. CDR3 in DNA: TGTGCCAGCAGCTTTCAGGGGGCTAATGAAAAACTGTTTTTT.

The CDR3 here is CASSLGTHSPLHF. The DNA of the CDR3 is TGTGCCAGCAGCTTAGGAACGCATTCACCCCTCCACTTT. This chain joins TRBV7-9 and TRBJ1-6; unclear D gene. Between the trimmed V and J ends, which lost 1 base and 8 bases, there was a span of 6 bases. Germline V gives CDR1 SEHNR, CDR2 FQNEAQ (reference sequence). The CDR3 runs to 13 residues. The complete variable domain, with remaining parts taken from reference TRBV7-9 and TRBJ1-6, reads DTGVSQNPRHKITKRGQNVTFRCDPISEHNRLYWYRQTLGQGPEFLTYFQNEAQLEKSRLLSDRFSAERPKGSFSTLEIQRTEQGDSAMYLCASSLGTHSPLHFGNGTRLTVT.